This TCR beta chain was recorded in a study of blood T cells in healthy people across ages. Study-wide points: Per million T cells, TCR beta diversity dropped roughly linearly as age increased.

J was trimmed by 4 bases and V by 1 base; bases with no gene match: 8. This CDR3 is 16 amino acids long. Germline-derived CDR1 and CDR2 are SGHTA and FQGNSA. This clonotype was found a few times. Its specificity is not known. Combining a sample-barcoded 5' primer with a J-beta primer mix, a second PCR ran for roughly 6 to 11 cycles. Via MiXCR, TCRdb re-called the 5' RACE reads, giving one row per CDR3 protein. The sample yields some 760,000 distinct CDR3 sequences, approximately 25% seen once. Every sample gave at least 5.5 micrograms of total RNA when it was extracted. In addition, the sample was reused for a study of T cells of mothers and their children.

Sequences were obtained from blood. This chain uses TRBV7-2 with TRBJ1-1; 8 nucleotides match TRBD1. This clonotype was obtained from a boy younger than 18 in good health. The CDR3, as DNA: TGTGCCAGCAGCTTAGTGGCGCCAGGGGGCGGCACTGAAGCTTTCTTT. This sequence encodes CASSLVAPGGGTEAFF. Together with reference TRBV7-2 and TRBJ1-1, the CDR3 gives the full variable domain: GAGVSQSPSNKVTEKGKDVELRCDPISGHTALYWYRQSLGQGLEFLIYFQGNSAPDKSGLPSDRFSAERTGGSVSTLTIQRTQQEDSAVYLCASSLVAPGGGTEAFFGQGTRLTVV.